Listed below are T cell receptor beta chains from one sample, sequenced in a study of blood T cell repertoires in COVID-19. TCRdb keeps only in-frame clones here, not all; method: immunoSEQ multiplex PCR. The sample has just over 95,000 clones, 90% seen once. The sequencing input was peripheral blood. The receptors shown here come from a man aged 50-60 years with acute or convalescent COVID-19. The CDR3 runs from the conserved cysteine through the conserved F or W. The order of the fields is V gene, clone size, J gene, D gene, CDR3 DNA, CDR3 protein. A D gene is named only where the DNA matches it firmly. Clone size is shown for a subset of rows, as once, few, many or a class of expanded clone.

v_call: TRBV27; clone_size: NA; j_call: TRBJ1-2; d_call: TRBD1; cdr3_nt: TGTGCCAGCAGTCCGACAGGGGACGGCTACACCTTC; cdr3_aa: CASSPTGDGYTF
v_call: TRBV30; clone_size: NA; j_call: TRBJ2-5; d_call: NA; cdr3_nt: TGTGCCTGGAGCTGGGGGGACCAAGAGACCCAGTACTTC; cdr3_aa: CAWSWGDQETQYF
v_call: TRBV7-6; clone_size: NA; j_call: TRBJ2-2; d_call: TRBD2; cdr3_nt: TGTGCCAGCAGCTTAGATACCGGGAGGGCCGTAGGCACCGGGGAGCTGTTTTTT; cdr3_aa: CASSLDTGRAVGTGELFF
v_call: TRBV5-8; clone_size: NA; j_call: TRBJ2-7; d_call: TRBD1; cdr3_nt: TGTGCCAGCAGACGGACAGGGGTGGAAGAGCAGTACTTC; cdr3_aa: CASRRTGVEEQYF
v_call: TRBV5-1; clone_size: NA; j_call: TRBJ1-3; d_call: NA; cdr3_nt: TGCGCCAGCAGCTTGGGACAGGTTGGAAACACCATATATTTT; cdr3_aa: CASSLGQVGNTIYF
v_call: TRBV5-1; clone_size: few; j_call: TRBJ2-7; d_call: TRBD1; cdr3_nt: TGCGCCAGCAGAGGGACAGGCACCTACGAGCAGTACTTC; cdr3_aa: CASRGTGTYEQYF
v_call: TRBV7-9; clone_size: NA; j_call: TRBJ1-1; d_call: TRBD1; cdr3_nt: TGTGCCAGCAGCTCGACAGGGTACACTGAAGCTTTCTTT; cdr3_aa: CASSSTGYTEAFF
v_call: TRBV12-2; clone_size: NA; j_call: TRBJ2-4; d_call: NA; cdr3_nt: TGTGCAAGTCGCCCATCGGGACAATGGGGAAACATTCAGTACTTC; cdr3_aa: CASRPSGQWGNIQYF
v_call: TRBV9; clone_size: NA; j_call: TRBJ1-2; d_call: TRBD1; cdr3_nt: TGTGCCAGCAGTCCTCCGGGACAGGGCTATGGCTACACCTTC; cdr3_aa: CASSPPGQGYGYTF
v_call: TRBV5-4; clone_size: once; j_call: TRBJ2-1; d_call: TRBD1; cdr3_nt: TGTGCCAGCAGCGCTAGCAGGGGGCCTACCTACAATGAGCAGTTCTTC; cdr3_aa: CASSASRGPTYNEQFF
v_call: TRBV7-2; clone_size: NA; j_call: TRBJ1-1; d_call: NA; cdr3_nt: TGTGCCAGCAGCCCCAGGCTGAACACTGAAGCTTTCTTT; cdr3_aa: CASSPRLNTEAFF
v_call: TRBV3-1/TRBV3-2; clone_size: NA; j_call: TRBJ2-1; d_call: TRBD2; cdr3_nt: TGTGCCAGCAGCCCTTTAGCGGGGGCCTACAATGAGCAGTTCTTC; cdr3_aa: CASSPLAGAYNEQFF
v_call: TRBV11-2; clone_size: NA; j_call: TRBJ2-7; d_call: TRBD2; cdr3_nt: TGTGCCAGCAGCTCTATAGTCGGGAGGGACTACTACGAGCAGTACTTC; cdr3_aa: CASSSIVGRDYYEQYF
v_call: TRBV10-1; clone_size: NA; j_call: TRBJ1-3; d_call: TRBD1; cdr3_nt: TGCGCCAGCAGCCGGACAGGGGGAAACACCATATATTTT; cdr3_aa: CASSRTGGNTIYF
v_call: TRBV5-8; clone_size: NA; j_call: TRBJ1-5; d_call: NA; cdr3_nt: TGTGCCAGCAGCCTGGGGACAACTAATCAGCCCCAGCATTTT; cdr3_aa: CASSLGTTNQPQHF
v_call: TRBV7-9; clone_size: NA; j_call: TRBJ2-7; d_call: NA; cdr3_nt: TGTGCCAGCAGCTTAAGCCTAATTTACGAGCAGTACTTC; cdr3_aa: CASSLSLIYEQYF
v_call: TRBV19; clone_size: NA; j_call: TRBJ2-2; d_call: NA; cdr3_nt: TGTGCCAGTAGTAGGGCAGGGTCCGGGGAGCTGTTTTTT; cdr3_aa: CASSRAGSGELFF
v_call: TRBV11-3; clone_size: NA; j_call: TRBJ2-3; d_call: NA; cdr3_nt: TGTGCCAGCAGCCGGAGGGTCGTGGGGACAGATACGCAGTATTTT; cdr3_aa: CASSRRVVGTDTQYF
v_call: TRBV4-1; clone_size: NA; j_call: TRBJ2-1; d_call: TRBD2; cdr3_nt: TGCGCCAGCAGCCAAGGGGCGGGAGGCGCCTACAATGAGCAGTTCTTC; cdr3_aa: CASSQGAGGAYNEQFF
v_call: TRBV19; clone_size: once; j_call: TRBJ2-5; d_call: TRBD1; cdr3_nt: TGTGCCAGTCGCGGACAGGGCCCCCAAGAGACCCAGTACTTC; cdr3_aa: CASRGQGPQETQYF
v_call: TRBV27; clone_size: few; j_call: TRBJ2-5; d_call: NA; cdr3_nt: TGTGCCAGCAGTTCAATACAGGAACGGCAAGAGACCCAGTACTTC; cdr3_aa: CASSSIQERQETQYF
v_call: TRBV6-6; clone_size: NA; j_call: TRBJ2-7; d_call: NA; cdr3_nt: TGTGCCAGCAGTAGTCAGGGGTCCTACGAGCAGTACTTC; cdr3_aa: CASSSQGSYEQYF
v_call: TRBV5-1; clone_size: NA; j_call: TRBJ2-7; d_call: NA; cdr3_nt: TGCGCCAGCAGAAGGGCGGGACTGGAATCCTACGAGCAGTACTTC; cdr3_aa: CASRRAGLESYEQYF